Listed here is a single TCR beta chain. The antigen is undetermined. This may be a read error: a much more frequent sequence differs by one nucleotide. The CDR3 totals 10 residues. The germline V and J ends were trimmed by 8 bases and 3 bases, with 5 bases remaining between them. Germline V CDR1 and CDR2: SGHVS, FNYEAQ. The data were obtained in a study of CD8+ T cells in alopecia areata. Study-level points and caveats: Compared with normal scalp, lesional scalp had higher clonality and more expanded CD8+ clones.

Treatment defined: oral pan-JAK inhibitor, 5-10 mg twice daily. RNA was extracted and reverse transcribed into cDNA as the sequencing template. The protocol was immunoSEQ multiplex PCR, while the TCRdb copy is restricted to in-frame clones and leaves out a portion. The sample has 140,000 to 150,000 clones, around 50% seen once. This clonotype was obtained from a human donor with alopecia areata. The sequences come from CD8+ T cells sorted from blood, collected at week 4, from a patient treated with tofacitinib. This rearrangement joins TRBV7-6 to TRBJ2-7; D unresolved. The CDR3 here is CASGDYEQYF. The CDR3 nucleotides read TGTGCCAGCGGAGACTACGAGCAGTACTTC.